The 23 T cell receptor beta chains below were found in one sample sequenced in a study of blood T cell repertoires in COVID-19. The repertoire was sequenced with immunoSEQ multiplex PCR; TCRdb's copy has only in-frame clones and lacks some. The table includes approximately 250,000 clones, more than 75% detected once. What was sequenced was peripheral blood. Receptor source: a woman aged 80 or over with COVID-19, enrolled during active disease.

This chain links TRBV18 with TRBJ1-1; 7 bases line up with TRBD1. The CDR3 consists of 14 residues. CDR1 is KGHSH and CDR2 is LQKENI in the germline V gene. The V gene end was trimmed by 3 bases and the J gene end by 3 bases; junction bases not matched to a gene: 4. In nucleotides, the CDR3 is TGTGCCAGCTCACCGACAGGGTTGTACACTGAAGCTTTCTTT. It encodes CASSPTGLYTEAFF.

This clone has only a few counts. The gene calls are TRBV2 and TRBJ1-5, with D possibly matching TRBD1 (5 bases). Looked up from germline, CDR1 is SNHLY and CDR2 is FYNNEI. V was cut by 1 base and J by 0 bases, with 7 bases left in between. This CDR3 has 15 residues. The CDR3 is CASSEGQTSNQPQHF. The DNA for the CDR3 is TGTGCCAGCAGTGAAGGACAGACTAGCAATCAGCCCCAGCATTTT.

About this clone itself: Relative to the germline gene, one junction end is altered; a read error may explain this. CDR3 residues: CVSSPQDRGRYGYTF. CDR3 in DNA: TGTGTCAGCAGCCCCCAGGACAGGGGAAGATATGGCTACACCTTC. The genes are TRBV28 and TRBJ1-2, with 9 bases identical to TRBD1. CDR1 and CDR2 (germline): MDHEN, SYDVKM. The CDR3 is 15 residues long.

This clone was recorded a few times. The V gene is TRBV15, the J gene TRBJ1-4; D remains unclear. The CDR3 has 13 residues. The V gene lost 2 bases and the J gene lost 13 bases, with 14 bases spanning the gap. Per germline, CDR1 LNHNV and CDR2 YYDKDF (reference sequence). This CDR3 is CATSRPPGYRLFF. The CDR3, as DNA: TGTGCCACCAGCAGACCCCCAGGCTATCGACTGTTTTTT. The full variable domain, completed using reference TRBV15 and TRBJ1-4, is DAMVIQNPRYQVTQFGKPVTLSCSQTLNHNVMYWYQQKSSQAPKLLFHYYDKDFNNEADTPDNFQSRRPNTSFCFLDIRSPGLGDTAMYLCATSRPPGYRLFFGSGTQLSVL.

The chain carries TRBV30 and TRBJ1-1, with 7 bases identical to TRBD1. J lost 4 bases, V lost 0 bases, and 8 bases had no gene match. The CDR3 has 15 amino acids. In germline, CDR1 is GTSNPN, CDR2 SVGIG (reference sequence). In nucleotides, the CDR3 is TGTGCCTGGAGTGTACTGCGACAGGGCAGCACTGAAGCTTTCTTT. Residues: CAWSVLRQGSTEAFF. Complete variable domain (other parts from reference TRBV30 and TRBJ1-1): SQTIHQWPATLVQPVGSPLSLECTVEGTSNPNLYWYRQAAGRGLQLLFYSVGIGQISSEVPQNLSASRPQDRQFILSSKKLLLSDSGFYLCAWSVLRQGSTEAFFGQGTRLTVV.

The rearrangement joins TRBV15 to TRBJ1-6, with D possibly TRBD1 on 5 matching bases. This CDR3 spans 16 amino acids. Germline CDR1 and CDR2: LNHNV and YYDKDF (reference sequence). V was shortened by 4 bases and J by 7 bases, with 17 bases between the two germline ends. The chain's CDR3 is CATSIYRQSSNSPLHF. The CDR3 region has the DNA TGTGCCACCAGCATCTACCGACAGTCATCCAATTCACCCCTCCACTTT.

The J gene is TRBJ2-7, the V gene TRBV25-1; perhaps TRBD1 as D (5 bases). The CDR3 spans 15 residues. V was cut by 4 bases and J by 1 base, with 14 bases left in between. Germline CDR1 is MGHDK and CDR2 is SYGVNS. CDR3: CASSALEAGSYEQYF. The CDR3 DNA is TGTGCCAGCAGTGCTCTAGAGGCAGGGTCCTACGAGCAGTACTTC.

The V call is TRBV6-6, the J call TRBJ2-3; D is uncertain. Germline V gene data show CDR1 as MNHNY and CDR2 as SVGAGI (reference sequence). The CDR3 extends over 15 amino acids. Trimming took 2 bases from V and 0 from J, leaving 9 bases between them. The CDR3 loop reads CASSYAPTSTDTQYF. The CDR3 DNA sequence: TGTGCCAGCAGTTACGCTCCGACTAGCACAGATACGCAGTATTTT.

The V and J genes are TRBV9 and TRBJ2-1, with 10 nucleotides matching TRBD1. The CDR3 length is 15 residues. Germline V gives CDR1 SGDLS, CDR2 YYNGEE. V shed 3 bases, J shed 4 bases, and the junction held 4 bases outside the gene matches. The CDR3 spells CASSARDRGYNEQFF. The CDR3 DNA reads TGTGCCAGCAGCGCACGGGACAGGGGATACAATGAGCAGTTCTTC.

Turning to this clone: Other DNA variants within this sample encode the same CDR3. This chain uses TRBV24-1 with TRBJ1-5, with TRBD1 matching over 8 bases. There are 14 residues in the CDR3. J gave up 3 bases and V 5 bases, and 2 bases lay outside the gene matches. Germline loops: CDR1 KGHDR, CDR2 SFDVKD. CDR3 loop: CATSGQGINQPQHF. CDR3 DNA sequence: TGTGCCACCAGTGGACAGGGGATCAATCAGCCCCAGCATTTT.

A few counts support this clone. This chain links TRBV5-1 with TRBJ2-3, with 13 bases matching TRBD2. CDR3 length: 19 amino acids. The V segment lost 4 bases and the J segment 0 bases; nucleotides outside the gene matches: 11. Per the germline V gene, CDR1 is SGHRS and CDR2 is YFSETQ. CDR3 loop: CASSPRTSGGDTSTDTQYF. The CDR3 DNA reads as TGCGCCAGCAGCCCCCGGACTAGCGGGGGCGATACTAGCACAGATACGCAGTATTTT. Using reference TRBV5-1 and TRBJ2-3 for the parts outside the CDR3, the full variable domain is KAGVTQTPRYLIKTRGQQVTLSCSPISGHRSVSWYQQTPGQGLQFLFEYFSETQRNKGNFPGRFSGRQFSNSRSEMNVSTLELGDSALYLCASSPRTSGGDTSTDTQYFGPGTRLTVL.

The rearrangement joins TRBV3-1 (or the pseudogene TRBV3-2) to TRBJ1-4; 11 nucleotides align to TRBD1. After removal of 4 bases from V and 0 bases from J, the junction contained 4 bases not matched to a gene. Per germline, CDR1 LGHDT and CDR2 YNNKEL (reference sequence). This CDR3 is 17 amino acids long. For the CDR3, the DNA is TGTGCCAGCAGCCTCGGACAGGGGGCTGCAACTAATGAAAAACTGTTTTTT. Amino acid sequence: CASSLGQGAATNEKLFF.

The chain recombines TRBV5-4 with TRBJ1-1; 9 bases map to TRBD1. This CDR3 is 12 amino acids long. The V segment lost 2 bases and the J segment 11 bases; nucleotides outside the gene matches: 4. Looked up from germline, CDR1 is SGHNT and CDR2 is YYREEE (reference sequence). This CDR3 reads CASSLQGAGAFF. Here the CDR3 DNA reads TGTGCCAGCAGCTTACAGGGGGCCGGGGCTTTCTTT.

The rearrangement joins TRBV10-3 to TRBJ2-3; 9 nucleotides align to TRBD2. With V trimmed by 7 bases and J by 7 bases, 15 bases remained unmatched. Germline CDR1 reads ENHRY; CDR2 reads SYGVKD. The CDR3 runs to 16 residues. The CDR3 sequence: CAINEGAGGLPYTQYF. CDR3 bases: TGTGCCATCAACGAAGGAGCGGGGGGCCTCCCGTATACGCAGTATTTT.

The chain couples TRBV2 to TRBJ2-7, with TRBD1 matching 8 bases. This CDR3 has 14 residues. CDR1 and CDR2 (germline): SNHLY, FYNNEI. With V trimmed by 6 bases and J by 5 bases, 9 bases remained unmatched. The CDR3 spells CASRGRQGIDEQYF. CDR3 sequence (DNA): TGTGCCAGCAGGGGAAGACAGGGGATCGACGAGCAGTACTTC. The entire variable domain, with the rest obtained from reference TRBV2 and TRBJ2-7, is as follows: EPEVTQTPSHQVTQMGQEVILRCVPISNHLYFYWYRQILGQKVEFLVSFYNNEISEKSEIFDDQFSVERPDGSNFTLKIRSTKLEDSAMYFCASRGRQGIDEQYFGPGTRLTVT.

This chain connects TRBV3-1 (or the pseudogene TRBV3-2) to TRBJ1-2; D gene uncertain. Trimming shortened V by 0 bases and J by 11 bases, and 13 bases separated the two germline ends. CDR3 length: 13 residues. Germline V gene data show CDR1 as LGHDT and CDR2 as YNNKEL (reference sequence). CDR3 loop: CASSQEYQTGYTF. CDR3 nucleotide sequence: TGTGCCAGCAGCCAAGAATACCAGACTGGGTACACCTTC.

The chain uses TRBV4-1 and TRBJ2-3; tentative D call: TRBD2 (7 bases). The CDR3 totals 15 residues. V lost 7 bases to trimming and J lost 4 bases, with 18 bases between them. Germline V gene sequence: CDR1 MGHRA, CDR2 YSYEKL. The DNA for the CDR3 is TGCGCCAGCATGGGGGGGGGCCTCCGGGCAGATACGCAGTATTTT. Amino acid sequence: CASMGGGLRADTQYF.

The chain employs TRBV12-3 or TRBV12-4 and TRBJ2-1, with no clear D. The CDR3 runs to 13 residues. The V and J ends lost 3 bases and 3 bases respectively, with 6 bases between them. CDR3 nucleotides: TGTGCCAGCAGTTTTGGCCACTACAATGAGCAGTTCTTC. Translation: CASSFGHYNEQFF.

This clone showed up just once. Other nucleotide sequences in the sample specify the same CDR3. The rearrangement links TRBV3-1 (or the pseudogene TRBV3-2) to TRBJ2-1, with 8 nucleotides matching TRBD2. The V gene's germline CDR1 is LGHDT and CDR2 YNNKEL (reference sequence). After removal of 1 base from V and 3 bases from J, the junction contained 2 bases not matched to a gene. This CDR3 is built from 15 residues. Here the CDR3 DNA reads TGTGCCAGCAGCCAAGCGGGGGGGAGCTACAATGAGCAGTTCTTC. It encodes CASSQAGGSYNEQFF.

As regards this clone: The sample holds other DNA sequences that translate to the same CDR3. The CDR3 DNA reads as TGTGCCACCAGTGAGCAGGAGAACACTGAAGCTTTCTTT. This gives the protein CATSEQENTEAFF. The chain recombines TRBV24-1 with TRBJ1-1; the D is unclear. In germline, CDR1 is KGHDR, CDR2 SFDVKD. The V end lost 4 bases, the J end lost 1 base, and 6 bases lay between the germline ends. The CDR3 has 13 amino acids.

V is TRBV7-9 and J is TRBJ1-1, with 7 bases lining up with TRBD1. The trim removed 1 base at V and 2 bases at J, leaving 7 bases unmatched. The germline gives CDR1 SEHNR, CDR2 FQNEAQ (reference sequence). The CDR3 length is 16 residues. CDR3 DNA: TGTGCCAGCAGCTTAGGGCCAGGGGGTTATAACACTGAAGCTTTCTTT. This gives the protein CASSLGPGGYNTEAFF.

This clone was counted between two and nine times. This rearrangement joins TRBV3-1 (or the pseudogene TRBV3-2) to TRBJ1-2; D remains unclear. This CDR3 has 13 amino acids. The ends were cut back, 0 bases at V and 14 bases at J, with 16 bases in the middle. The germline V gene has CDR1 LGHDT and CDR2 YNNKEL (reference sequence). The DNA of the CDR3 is TGTGCCAGCAGCCAAGATACTGCTACCGTACAGACCTTC. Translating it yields CASSQDTATVQTF.

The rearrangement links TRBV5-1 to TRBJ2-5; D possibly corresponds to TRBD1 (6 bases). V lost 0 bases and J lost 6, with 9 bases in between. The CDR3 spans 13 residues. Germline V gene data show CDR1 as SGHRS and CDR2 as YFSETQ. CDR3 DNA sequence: TGCGCCAGCAGCTTGGACAGGGACCAGACCCAGTACTTC. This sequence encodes CASSLDRDQTQYF.